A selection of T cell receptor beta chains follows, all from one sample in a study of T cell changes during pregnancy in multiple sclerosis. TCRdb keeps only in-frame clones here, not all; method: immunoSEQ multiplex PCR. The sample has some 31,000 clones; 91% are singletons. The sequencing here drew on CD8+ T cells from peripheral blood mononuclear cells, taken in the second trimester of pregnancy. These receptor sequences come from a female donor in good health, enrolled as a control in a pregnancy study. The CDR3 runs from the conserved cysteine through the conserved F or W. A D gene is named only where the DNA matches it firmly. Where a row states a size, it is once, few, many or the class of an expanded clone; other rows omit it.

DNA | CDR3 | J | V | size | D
TGCGCCAGCAGCCAAGTTTACGGGGGGCGGGACACTGAAGCTTTCTTT | CASSQVYGGRDTEAFF | TRBJ1-1 | TRBV4-3 | NA | NA
TGCGCCAGCAGCCCCTCCGGGAGCTACGAGCAGTACTTC | CASSPSGSYEQYF | TRBJ2-7 | TRBV4-1 | NA | NA
TGTGCCAGCACCCGACTAGCGGGGGGCACAGATACGCAGTATTTT | CASTRLAGGTDTQYF | TRBJ2-3 | TRBV7-8 | NA | TRBD2
TGTGCCTGGAGTGTTACTGGGGCGCACACCGGGGAGCTGTTTTTT | CAWSVTGAHTGELFF | TRBJ2-2 | TRBV30 | NA | NA
TGTGCCAGCAGTTTGGGGCGGGGGGAAACCTACGAGCAGTACTTC | CASSLGRGETYEQYF | TRBJ2-7 | TRBV6-5 | NA | TRBD2
TGTGCCAGCAGCCCCGGGCGGGACTACACAGATACGCAGTATTTT | CASSPGRDYTDTQYF | TRBJ2-3 | TRBV4-2 | medium-sized | TRBD2
TGCGCCAGCCTGGGGGGGCGTTTCGGCTATGGCTACACCTTC | CASLGGRFGYGYTF | TRBJ1-2 | TRBV23-1 | NA | NA
TGTGCCAGCAGCCTGAGGACAGGAGAGAACACTGAAGCTTTCTTT | CASSLRTGENTEAFF | TRBJ1-1 | TRBV9 | NA | TRBD1
TGTGCCAGCAGAGGGGGTACCGAGACCCATGGCGTTTACGAGCAGTACTTC | CASRGGTETHGVYEQYF | TRBJ2-7 | TRBV2 | NA | NA
TGTGCCAGCAGCAGTCACCGGGCCCTAGCTTCGAGGGACACTGAAGCTTTCTTT | CASSSHRALASRDTEAFF | TRBJ1-1 | TRBV21-1 | few | NA
TGTGCCAGCAGCCAAGAGGGTAGCGGGGGGGCAGATACGCAGTATTTT | CASSQEGSGGADTQYF | TRBJ2-3 | TRBV4-2 | NA | TRBD2
TGTGCCAGTAGTATAGTTGAGCGGAATGGCTACACCTTC | CASSIVERNGYTF | TRBJ1-2 | TRBV19 | NA | NA
TGTGCCAGCAGGGATACGGTCGGAGGGATCGTTGAAGCTTTCTTT | CASRDTVGGIVEAFF | TRBJ1-1 | TRBV2 | NA | NA
TGCAGCACCGAGGGGGACGGACCTCTGGATACGCAGTATTTT | CSTEGDGPLDTQYF | TRBJ2-3 | TRBV29-1 | NA | NA
TGTGCCTGGAGTGTACTAAGCGGGGGGTCCAATGAGCAGTTCTTC | CAWSVLSGGSNEQFF | TRBJ2-1 | TRBV30 | NA | TRBD2